This T cell receptor beta chain was profiled in a study of blood T cell repertoires in COVID-19. Libraries were prepared by immunoSEQ multiplex PCR; TCRdb keeps only in-frame clonotypes and omits some of them. The sample contains 200,000 to 250,000 clones, more than 65% of which appear only once. CDR1 SNHLY and CDR2 FYNNEI come from the germline V gene. CDR3 length: 13 residues. V lost 7 bases and J 6 bases, leaving 14 bases between the germline ends. The clonotype originates from a man aged 45-65 years with active or convalescent COVID-19. Material for sequencing was peripheral blood. J is TRBJ2-3 and V is TRBV2, with D tentatively TRBD1 (6 bases). The CDR3 here is CASTGRGRDTQYF. CDR3 coding DNA: TGTGCCAGCACAGGCAGGGGAAGGGATACGCAGTATTTT.